This TCR beta chain was sequenced in a study of T cells in Graves' hyperthyroidism and ophthalmopathy. The V end was cut by 5 bases, the J end by 1 base, with 18 bases between. The CDR3 runs to 16 residues. The germline V gene has CDR1 SGHRS and CDR2 YFSETQ. A note on this clonotype: What it binds is not known.

Findings and limits, study-wide: With a median lead of approximately 6 months before onset, the model predicted ophthalmopathy.

On the basis of clinical symptoms, serum thyroxine and TRAb, thyroid ultrasound and orbital computed tomography, diagnoses were made. RNA transcripts yielded amplified TCR beta CDR3 regions. First-round RT-PCR of the TCR CDR3 relied on the HTBI primer set. TCRdb re-derived calls from the multiplex PCR reads in MiXCR, one entry per CDR3 protein. The repertoire has 350,000 or so distinct CDR3 sequences, approximately 18% of them found once; the top ten carry about 16%. Sequenced: blood. The TCR originated in a woman in her forties with Graves' ophthalmopathy. The V gene is TRBV5-1, the J gene TRBJ2-5; D possibly matches TRBD1 or TRBD2 (5 bases each). The DNA of the CDR3 is TGCGCCAGCAGATTCGGGACGGCCACCTTCCAAGAGACCCAGTACTTC. Protein sequence: CASRFGTATFQETQYF. The complete variable domain, with remaining parts taken from reference TRBV5-1 and TRBJ2-5, reads KAGVTQTPRYLIKTRGQQVTLSCSPISGHRSVSWYQQTPGQGLQFLFEYFSETQRNKGNFPGRFSGRQFSNSRSEMNVSTLELGDSALYLCASRFGTATFQETQYFGPGTRLLVL.